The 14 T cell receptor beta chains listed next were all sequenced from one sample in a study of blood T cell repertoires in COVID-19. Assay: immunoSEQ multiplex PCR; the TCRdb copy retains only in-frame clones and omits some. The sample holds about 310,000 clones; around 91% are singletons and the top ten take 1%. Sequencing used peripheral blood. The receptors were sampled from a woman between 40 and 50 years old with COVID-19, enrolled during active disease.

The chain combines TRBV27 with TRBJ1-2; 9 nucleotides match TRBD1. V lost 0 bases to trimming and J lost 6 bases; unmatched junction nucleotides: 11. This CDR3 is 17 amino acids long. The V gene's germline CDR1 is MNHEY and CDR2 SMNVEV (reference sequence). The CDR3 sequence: CASSLSPPGTGMDGYTF. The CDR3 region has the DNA TGTGCCAGCAGTTTATCGCCCCCGGGGACAGGGATGGATGGCTACACCTTC.

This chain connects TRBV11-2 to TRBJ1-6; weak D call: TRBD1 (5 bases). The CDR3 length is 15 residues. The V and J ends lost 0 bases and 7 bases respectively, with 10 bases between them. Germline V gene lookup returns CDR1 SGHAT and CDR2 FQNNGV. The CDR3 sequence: CASSLDRVGNSPLHF. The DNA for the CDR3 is TGTGCCAGCAGCTTAGACAGGGTAGGGAATTCACCCCTCCACTTT.

CDR3 sequence reads: CASSLNTGAREKLFF. CDR3 sequence (DNA): TGTGCCAGCAGCTTAAACACAGGGGCGCGTGAAAAACTGTTTTTT. J is TRBJ1-4 and V is TRBV7-2, with 7 nucleotides matching TRBD1. The germline V gene encodes CDR1 SGHTA and CDR2 FQGNSA. V lost 2 bases to trimming and J lost 7 bases; unmatched junction nucleotides: 7. This CDR3 spans 15 amino acids. Together with reference TRBV7-2 and TRBJ1-4, the CDR3 gives the full variable domain: GAGVSQSPSNKVTEKGKDVELRCDPISGHTALYWYRQSLGQGLEFLIYFQGNSAPDKSGLPSDRFSAERTGGSVSTLTIQRTQQEDSAVYLCASSLNTGAREKLFFGSGTQLSVL.

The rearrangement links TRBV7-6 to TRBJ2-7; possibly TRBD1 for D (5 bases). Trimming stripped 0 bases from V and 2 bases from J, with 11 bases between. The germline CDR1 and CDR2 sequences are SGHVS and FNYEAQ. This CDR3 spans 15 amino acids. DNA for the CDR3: TGTGCCAGCAGCTTAGCGGGGCAAGGGCCCTACGAGCAGTACTTC. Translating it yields CASSLAGQGPYEQYF.

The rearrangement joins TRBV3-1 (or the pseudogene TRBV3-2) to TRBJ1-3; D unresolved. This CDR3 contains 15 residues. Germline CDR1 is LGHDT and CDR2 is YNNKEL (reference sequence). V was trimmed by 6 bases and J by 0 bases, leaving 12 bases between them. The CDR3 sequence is CASSHGGFSGNTIYF. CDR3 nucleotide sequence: TGTGCCAGCAGTCATGGAGGGTTCTCTGGAAACACCATATATTTT.

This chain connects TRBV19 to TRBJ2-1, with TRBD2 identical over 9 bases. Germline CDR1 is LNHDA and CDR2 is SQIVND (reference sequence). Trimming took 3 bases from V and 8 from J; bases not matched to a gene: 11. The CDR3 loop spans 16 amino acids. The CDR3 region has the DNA TGTGCCAGTAGTATTGGGCGGGAGGGCCAGAAAGATGAGCAGTTCTTC. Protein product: CASSIGREGQKDEQFF.

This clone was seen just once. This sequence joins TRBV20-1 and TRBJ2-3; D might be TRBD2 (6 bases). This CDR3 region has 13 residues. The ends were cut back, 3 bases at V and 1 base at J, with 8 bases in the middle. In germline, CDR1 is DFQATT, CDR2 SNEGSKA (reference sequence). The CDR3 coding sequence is TGCAGTGCTAGTTTAGCGGGCACAGATACGCAGTATTTT. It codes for CSASLAGTDTQYF.

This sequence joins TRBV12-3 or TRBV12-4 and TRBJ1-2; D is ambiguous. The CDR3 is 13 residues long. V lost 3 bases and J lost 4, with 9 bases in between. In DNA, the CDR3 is TGTGCCAGCAGTTTTAACAGCCTCTATGGCTACACCTTC. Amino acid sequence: CASSFNSLYGYTF.

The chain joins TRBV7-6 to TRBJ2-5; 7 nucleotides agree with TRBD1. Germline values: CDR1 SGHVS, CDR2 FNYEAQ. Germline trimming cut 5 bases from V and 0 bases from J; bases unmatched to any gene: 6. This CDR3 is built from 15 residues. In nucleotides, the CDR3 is TGTGCCAGCAGCCCGGGACAGCTGTACCAAGAGACCCAGTACTTC. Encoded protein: CASSPGQLYQETQYF.

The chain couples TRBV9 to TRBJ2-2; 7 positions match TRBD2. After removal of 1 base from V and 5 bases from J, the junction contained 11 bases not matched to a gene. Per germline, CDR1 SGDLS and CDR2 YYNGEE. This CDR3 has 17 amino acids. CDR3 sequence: CASSVIGTTRGTGELFF. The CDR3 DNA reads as TGTGCCAGCAGCGTAATAGGGACTACTAGGGGAACCGGGGAGCTGTTTTTT.

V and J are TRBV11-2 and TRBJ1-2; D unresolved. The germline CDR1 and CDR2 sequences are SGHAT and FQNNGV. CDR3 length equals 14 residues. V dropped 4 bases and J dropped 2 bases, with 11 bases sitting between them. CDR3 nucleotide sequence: TGTGCCAGCAGCTCGCCCTTCCGGAACTATGGCTACACCTTC. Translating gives CASSSPFRNYGYTF.

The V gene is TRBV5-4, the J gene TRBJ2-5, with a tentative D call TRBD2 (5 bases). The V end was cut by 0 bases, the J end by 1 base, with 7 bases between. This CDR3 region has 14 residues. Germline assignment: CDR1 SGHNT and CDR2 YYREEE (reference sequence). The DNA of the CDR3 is TGTGCCAGCAGCTTGGGAGGGTCCCAAGAGACCCAGTACTTC. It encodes CASSLGGSQETQYF. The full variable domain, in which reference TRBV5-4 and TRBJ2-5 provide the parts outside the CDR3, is ETGVTQSPTHLIKTRGQQVTLRCSSQSGHNTVSWYQQALGQGPQFIFQYYREEENGRGNFPPRFSGLQFPNYSSELNVNALELDDSALYLCASSLGGSQETQYFGPGTRLLVL.

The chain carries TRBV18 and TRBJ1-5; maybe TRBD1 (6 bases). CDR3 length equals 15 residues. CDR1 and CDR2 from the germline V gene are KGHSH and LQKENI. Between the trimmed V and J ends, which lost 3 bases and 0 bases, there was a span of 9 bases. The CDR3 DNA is TGTGCCAGCTCACCTCAGGGGAATAGCAATCAGCCCCAGCATTTT. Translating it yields CASSPQGNSNQPQHF.

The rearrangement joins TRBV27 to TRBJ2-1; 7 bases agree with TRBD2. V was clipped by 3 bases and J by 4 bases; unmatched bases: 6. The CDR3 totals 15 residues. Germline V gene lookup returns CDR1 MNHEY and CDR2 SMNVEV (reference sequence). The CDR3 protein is CASSFGGGFYNEQFF. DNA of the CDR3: TGTGCCAGCAGTTTTGGCGGGGGTTTTTACAATGAGCAGTTCTTC.